Following are 8 T cell receptor beta chains from one sample sequenced in a study of blood T cell repertoires in COVID-19. Here immunoSEQ multiplex PCR was the method, and the copy in TCRdb shows in-frame clones only, minus some. Among 330,000 or so clones listed, 88% were seen once. The sequencing input was PBMCs or T cells enriched from blood (not recorded which). These receptors all come from a man aged 25-40 years who had recovered from COVID-19.

The genes are TRBV5-1 and TRBJ2-3; 11 bases are a match to TRBD1. V shed 4 bases, J shed 0 bases, and the junction held 4 bases outside the gene matches. The CDR3 is 16 residues long. Germline CDR1 SGHRS, CDR2 YFSETQ. CDR3 sequence reads: CASSTGTGGSTDTQYF. Here the CDR3 DNA reads TGCGCCAGCAGCACCGGGACAGGGGGTAGCACAGATACGCAGTATTTT.

V gene TRBV5-1 combines with J gene TRBJ1-2; tentatively, D is TRBD1 (6 bases). V was clipped by 4 bases and J by 7 bases, with 14 bases between them. CDR3 length: 13 amino acids. Germline V gives CDR1 SGHRS, CDR2 YFSETQ. DNA for the CDR3: TGCGCCAGCAGCCAGACAGGAGAGGGTGGCTACACCTTC. Amino acid sequence: CASSQTGEGGYTF.

The rearrangement joins TRBV27 to TRBJ1-2; maybe TRBD1 (5 bases). The CDR3 is made up of 13 amino acids. Trimming removed 3 bases at V and 6 bases at J, with 11 bases between. The germline V gene has CDR1 MNHEY and CDR2 SMNVEV (reference sequence). The CDR3 loop reads CASSLWQGNGYTF. The CDR3 coding sequence is TGTGCCAGCAGTTTGTGGCAGGGAAATGGCTACACCTTC.

The chain joins TRBV20-1 to TRBJ1-6; 9 bases are a match to TRBD1. CDR3 length equals 13 residues. J was trimmed by 9 bases and V by 3 bases; bases with no gene match: 3. Looked up from germline, CDR1 is DFQATT and CDR2 is SNEGSKA (reference sequence). CDR3 sequence reads: CSASRDRASPLHF. Here the CDR3 DNA reads TGCAGTGCTAGTAGGGACAGGGCTTCACCCCTCCACTTT.

A few counts support this clone. The chain carries TRBV7-6 and TRBJ1-3; TRBD1 matches 8 bases. The CDR3 runs to 15 residues. Germline V gives CDR1 SGHVS, CDR2 FNYEAQ. Trimming at V came to 5 bases and at J to 2 bases, leaving 5 bases not matched to a gene. This CDR3 is CASSNLQGAGNTIYF. CDR3 coding DNA: TGTGCCAGCAGCAACCTACAGGGGGCTGGAAACACCATATATTTT.

This chain joins TRBV18 and TRBJ1-2; D gene unclear. This CDR3 contains 14 residues. V lost 0 bases and J lost 0, with 5 bases in between. CDR1 KGHSH and CDR2 LQKENI come from the germline V gene. This chain's CDR3 is CASSPPTANYGYTF. CDR3 nucleotide sequence: TGTGCCAGCTCACCACCAACAGCTAACTATGGCTACACCTTC.

The chain has TRBV28 and TRBJ1-1; a weak D match, TRBD1 (5 bases). From germline, CDR1 is MDHEN and CDR2 SYDVKM. V was pared by 5 bases and J by 2 bases, with 9 bases between. The CDR3 totals 13 residues. The CDR3 nucleotides read TGTGCCAGCAGTAAACAGGAAAACACTGAAGCTTTCTTT. Translating gives CASSKQENTEAFF. Full variable domain (missing parts from reference TRBV28 and TRBJ1-1): DVKVTQSSRYLVKRTGEKVFLECVQDMDHENMFWYRQDPGLGLRLIYFSYDVKMKEKGDIPEGYSVSREKKERFSLILESASTNQTSMYLCASSKQENTEAFFGQGTRLTVV.

This clone was counted once. The chain uses TRBV3-1 (or the pseudogene TRBV3-2) and TRBJ1-3; D might be TRBD1 (6 bases). CDR1 is LGHDT, CDR2 YNNKEL, per germline (reference sequence). V was shortened by 5 bases and J by 0 bases, with 14 bases between the two germline ends. The length of the CDR3 is 16 residues. The CDR3 reads CASSKGQSSSGNTIYF. As DNA, the CDR3 is TGTGCCAGCAGCAAAGGACAGTCGAGCTCTGGAAACACCATATATTTT.